This T cell receptor (beta chain) originates from a study of T-cell memory formation after mild COVID-19. This clonotype was counted between two and nine times. Its antigen is unknown. The CDR3 contains 14 residues. CDR1 SGHTA and CDR2 FQGNSA come from the germline V gene. V shed 10 bases and J 2 bases; nucleotides not matched to a gene: 9. UMIs and sample barcodes were carried by the TCR alpha and TCR beta cDNA libraries that 5'RACE produced using constant-segment primers. TCRdb analysed the 5' RACE reads with MiXCR anew, one entry per CDR3 protein. The sample yields hundreds of thousands of distinct CDR3 sequences, around 25% seen once. General study points: What remained unconfirmed was the SARS-CoV-2 specificity of second-wave clones peaking on day 37. Clones that got smaller from day 15 to 85 had even CD4/CD8, while clones growing later tipped toward CD4+. Largely, contracting CD4+ clones fell within CM and EM, and contracting CD8+ clones within EMRA.

V usage is TRBV7-2 and J usage is TRBJ2-3, with TRBD1 identical over 7 bases. This clonotype was obtained from an adult woman who had mild COVID-19 (a few samples of this study predate the infection). Cell type and time point are not known. The source material was PBMCs or a T cell subset sorted from them (not recorded which). The CDR3 DNA follows: TGTGCCACCGCCAGGGGGACATACACAGATACGCAGTATTTT. Its translation is CATARGTYTDTQYF. The full variable domain, rest sourced from reference TRBV7-2 and TRBJ2-3, is GAGVSQSPSNKVTEKGKDVELRCDPISGHTALYWYRQSLGQGLEFLIYFQGNSAPDKSGLPSDRFSAERTGGSVSTLTIQRTQQEDSAVYLCATARGTYTDTQYFGPGTRLTVL.